This record concerns one TCR beta chain sequence. Its matching antigen is unknown. The data derive from a study of T cells in narcolepsy. Broader study findings: Autoreactive clonotypes reportedly recurred in blood of same and different patients, not controls.

Profiled with immunoSEQ multiplex PCR; TCRdb holds only in-frame clones, not every one. The data contain fewer than 30,000 clones, around 85% of them seen just once; the ten biggest clones take up about 0.69%. The CDR3 has 12 amino acids. Looked up from germline, CDR1 is SGHTS and CDR2 is YDEGEE. Trimming cost V 4 bases and J 9 bases; bases outside gene matches: 7. This clonotype originated in a human donor with narcolepsy. Source material: CD45RA- memory CD4+ T cells from PBMCs. This rearrangement joins TRBV5-8 to TRBJ2-7, with 7 bases matching TRBD1. The CDR3 DNA reads TGTGCCAGCAGCCTAGACAGGGTACCGCAGTACTTC. Translating it yields CASSLDRVPQYF.